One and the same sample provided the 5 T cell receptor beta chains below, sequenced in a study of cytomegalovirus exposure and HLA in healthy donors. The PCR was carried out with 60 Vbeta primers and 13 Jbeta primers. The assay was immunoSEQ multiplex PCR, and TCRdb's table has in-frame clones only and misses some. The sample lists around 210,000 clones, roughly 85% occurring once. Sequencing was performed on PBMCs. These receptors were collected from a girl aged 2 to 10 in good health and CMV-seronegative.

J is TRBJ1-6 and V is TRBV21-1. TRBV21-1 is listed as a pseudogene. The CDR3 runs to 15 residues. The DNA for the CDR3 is TGTGCCAGCAGCAAGGGGAGCTCCTATAATTCACCCCTCCACTTT. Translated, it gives CASSKGSSYNSPLHF.

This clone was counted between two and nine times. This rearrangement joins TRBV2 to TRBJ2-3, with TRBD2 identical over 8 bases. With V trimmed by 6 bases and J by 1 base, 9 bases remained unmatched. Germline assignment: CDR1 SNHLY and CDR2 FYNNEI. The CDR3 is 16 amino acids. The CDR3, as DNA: TGTGCCAGCAGAGGTAGCGGGATTGGCGGCACAGATACGCAGTATTTT. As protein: CASRGSGIGGTDTQYF.

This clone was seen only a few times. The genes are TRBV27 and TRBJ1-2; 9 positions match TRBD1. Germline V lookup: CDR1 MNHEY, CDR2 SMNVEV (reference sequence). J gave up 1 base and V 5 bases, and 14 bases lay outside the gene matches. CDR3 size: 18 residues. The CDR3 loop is CASSRHYVEGQGNYGYTF. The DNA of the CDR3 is TGTGCCAGCAGTCGCCACTATGTAGAGGGACAGGGTAACTATGGCTACACCTTC.

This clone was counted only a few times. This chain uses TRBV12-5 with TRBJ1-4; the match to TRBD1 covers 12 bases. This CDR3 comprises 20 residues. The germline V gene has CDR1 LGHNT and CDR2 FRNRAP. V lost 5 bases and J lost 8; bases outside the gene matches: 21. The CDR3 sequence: CASGQTRDRGQWGIKEKLFF. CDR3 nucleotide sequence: TGTGCTAGTGGTCAGACCCGGGACAGGGGGCAATGGGGGATTAAGGAAAAACTGTTTTTT.

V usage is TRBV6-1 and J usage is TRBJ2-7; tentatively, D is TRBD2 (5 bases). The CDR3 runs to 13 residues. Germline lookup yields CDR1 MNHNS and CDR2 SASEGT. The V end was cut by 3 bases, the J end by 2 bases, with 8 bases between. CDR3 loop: CASSERRPYEQYF. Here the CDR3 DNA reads TGTGCCAGCAGTGAGAGGAGGCCCTACGAGCAGTACTTC.